Listed below are T cell receptor beta chains from one sample, sequenced in a study of blood T cell repertoires in COVID-19. Sequencing was performed with immunoSEQ multiplex PCR; in TCRdb, only in-frame clones are kept and a portion is missing. Counted here are about 230,000 clones, roughly 80% occurring once; the ten biggest clones make up around 2.6%. Source material: peripheral blood. These receptors all come from a woman aged 70-85 years with active or convalescent COVID-19. The CDR3 runs from the conserved cysteine through the conserved F or W. A D gene is named only where the DNA matches it firmly. Some rows mark clone size as missing; the rest say once, few, many or name a class of expanded clone.

CASSLMAGVSTDTQYF TGCGCCAGCAGCTTGATGGCGGGAGTGAGCACAGATACGCAGTATTTT NA TRBV5-1 TRBD2 TRBJ2-3
CASSLTVLMNTEAFF TGCGCCAGCAGCTTGACGGTACTCATGAACACTGAAGCTTTCTTT once TRBV5-1 NA TRBJ1-1
CASSLVWQGSYEQYF TGTGCCAGCAGCTTGGTATGGCAGGGCTCCTACGAGCAGTACTTC NA TRBV5-4 NA TRBJ2-7
CASSSSPTDTQYF TGCGCCAGCAGCTCCTCCCCCACAGATACGCAGTATTTT NA TRBV5-1 NA TRBJ2-3
CASNTDRGRGYTF TGTGCCAGTAACACTGACAGGGGACGTGGCTACACCTTC NA TRBV19 TRBD1 TRBJ1-2
CASSQETGAISGANVLTF TGTGCCAGCAGCCAAGAGACGGGAGCCATCTCTGGGGCCAACGTCCTGACTTTC few TRBV4-2 NA TRBJ2-6
CASSPHNEQYF TGTGCCAGCAGCCCGCACAACGAGCAGTACTTC NA TRBV7-9 NA TRBJ2-7
CASSPGDRSFNEQYF TGCGCCAGCAGCCCGGGGGACCGTTCGTTTAACGAGCAGTACTTC NA TRBV5-1 NA TRBJ2-7
CATSQAGGPNEQFF TGTGCCACCTCACAGGCGGGAGGGCCTAATGAGCAGTTCTTC NA TRBV28 TRBD2 TRBJ2-1
CASSSRDRETQYF TGTGCCAGTAGTTCCCGGGACAGGGAGACCCAGTACTTC NA TRBV19 TRBD1 TRBJ2-5
CASSSKGVGSNSPLHF TGTGCCAGCAGCTCGAAGGGGGTTGGGAGTAATTCACCCCTCCACTTT NA TRBV5-4 NA TRBJ1-6
CASSNNRGNQPQHF TGTGCCAGCAGTAACAACAGGGGAAATCAGCCCCAGCATTTT NA TRBV27 TRBD1 TRBJ1-5
CASKNGNEKLFF TGTGCCAGCAAAAACGGGAATGAAAAACTGTTTTTT NA TRBV12-3/TRBV12-4 NA TRBJ1-4
CASSSTGGDQPQHF TGTGCCAGCAGTTCCACAGGGGGCGACCAGCCCCAGCATTTT NA TRBV7-9 TRBD1 TRBJ1-5
CASRPVLGGAVSGNTIYF TGTGCCAGCAGACCCGTGTTGGGAGGCGCTGTCTCTGGAAACACCATATATTTT NA TRBV27 NA TRBJ1-3
CATSERQGGADTQYF TGTGCCACCAGTGAGAGACAGGGCGGAGCAGATACGCAGTATTTT NA TRBV24-1 TRBD1 TRBJ2-3
CASSLTTGSMGTEAFF TGCGCCAGCAGCCTTACGACAGGGTCTATGGGGACTGAAGCTTTCTTT NA TRBV5-1 TRBD1 TRBJ1-1
CTIGGPRDVGTQYF TGTACCATAGGGGGCCCTCGGGACGTCGGGACCCAGTACTTC NA TRBV28 TRBD1 TRBJ2-5
CASTPFFGREERGYTF TGCGCCAGCACTCCTTTTTTTGGCAGGGAGGAAAGAGGCTACACCTTC NA TRBV5-1 NA TRBJ1-2
CASTGLAGGNEQFF TGCGCCAGCACGGGACTAGCGGGAGGGAATGAGCAGTTCTTC NA TRBV5-1 TRBD2 TRBJ2-1
CASSYVGHSGNEQFF TGTGCCAGCAGTTACGTTGGACACTCTGGCAATGAGCAGTTCTTC NA TRBV6-5 NA TRBJ2-1
CASSPGPGQETEAFF TGCGCCAGCAGCCCAGGGCCGGGACAAGAAACTGAAGCTTTCTTT NA TRBV5-1 NA TRBJ1-1
CASSAGGLSGLPYEQYF TGCGCCAGCAGCGCGGGGGGACTGTCGGGGCTCCCCTACGAGCAGTACTTC once TRBV5-1 TRBD2 TRBJ2-7
CASRSAGQFF TGTGCCAGCCGATCTGCGGGGCAGTTCTTC NA TRBV2 NA TRBJ2-1
CASSIGGNQYYEQYF TGTGCCAGTAGTATTGGAGGGAATCAGTACTACGAGCAGTACTTC NA TRBV19 NA TRBJ2-7
CASSYGGVNEKLFF TGTGCCAGCAGTTACGGGGGGGTTAATGAAAAACTGTTTTTT NA TRBV6-5 NA TRBJ1-4
CASSHQSGGNQPQHF TGTGCCAGCTCTCACCAATCTGGAGGCAATCAGCCCCAGCATTTT once TRBV18 NA TRBJ1-5
CASSPRGRAVDEQFF TGTGCCAGCAGCCCGCGTGGGCGGGCGGTGGATGAGCAGTTCTTC NA TRBV7-9 NA TRBJ2-1
CASSSSGGLSYEQYF TGTGCCAGCAGCTCCAGCGGGGGGCTCTCCTACGAGCAGTACTTC NA TRBV7-3 TRBD2 TRBJ2-7
CAAGQPFNYGYTF TGTGCCGCGGGACAGCCCTTTAACTATGGCTACACCTTC NA TRBV19 TRBD1 TRBJ1-2
CASKKGHQETQYF TGTGCCAGCAAAAAGGGGCACCAAGAGACCCAGTACTTC once TRBV2 NA TRBJ2-5
CASSTVLGGPYEQYF TGTGCCAGTAGTACCGTCTTAGGAGGGCCCTACGAGCAGTACTTC few TRBV19 NA TRBJ2-7
CASSPRGSVSTNEKLFF TGTGCCAGTAGTCCCCGAGGGTCGGTTTCAACTAATGAAAAACTGTTTTTT NA TRBV19 NA TRBJ1-4
CASSPQTGNYTF TGTGCCAGCAGTCCCCAGACAGGAAACTACACCTTC NA TRBV28 NA TRBJ1-2
CASSLDGSITEQFF TGTGCCAGCAGCTTGGACGGGAGCATCACTGAGCAGTTCTTC NA TRBV5-4 NA TRBJ2-1
CASTNLRGEGDNEQFF TGTGCCAGTACCAACCTGAGAGGGGAGGGAGACAATGAGCAGTTCTTC NA TRBV19 TRBD2 TRBJ2-1
CASSFRVEGEQFF TGCGCCAGCAGTTTCCGAGTGGAGGGTGAGCAGTTCTTC NA TRBV10-1 NA TRBJ2-1
CASSLGGTGLPDTQYF TGCGCCAGCAGCTTGGGCGGGACAGGGCTCCCAGATACGCAGTATTTT NA TRBV5-1 TRBD1 TRBJ2-3
CASSQGQGAYNSPLHF TGTGCCAGCAGCCAAGGACAGGGGGCATATAATTCACCCCTCCACTTT few TRBV11-1 TRBD1 TRBJ1-6
CSASRGADGYTF TGCAGTGCTAGTCGGGGGGCTGATGGCTACACCTTC NA TRBV20-1 NA TRBJ1-2
CAILPMGQEQYF TGTGCCATCCTACCGATGGGGCAGGAGCAGTACTTC NA TRBV7-9 NA TRBJ2-7